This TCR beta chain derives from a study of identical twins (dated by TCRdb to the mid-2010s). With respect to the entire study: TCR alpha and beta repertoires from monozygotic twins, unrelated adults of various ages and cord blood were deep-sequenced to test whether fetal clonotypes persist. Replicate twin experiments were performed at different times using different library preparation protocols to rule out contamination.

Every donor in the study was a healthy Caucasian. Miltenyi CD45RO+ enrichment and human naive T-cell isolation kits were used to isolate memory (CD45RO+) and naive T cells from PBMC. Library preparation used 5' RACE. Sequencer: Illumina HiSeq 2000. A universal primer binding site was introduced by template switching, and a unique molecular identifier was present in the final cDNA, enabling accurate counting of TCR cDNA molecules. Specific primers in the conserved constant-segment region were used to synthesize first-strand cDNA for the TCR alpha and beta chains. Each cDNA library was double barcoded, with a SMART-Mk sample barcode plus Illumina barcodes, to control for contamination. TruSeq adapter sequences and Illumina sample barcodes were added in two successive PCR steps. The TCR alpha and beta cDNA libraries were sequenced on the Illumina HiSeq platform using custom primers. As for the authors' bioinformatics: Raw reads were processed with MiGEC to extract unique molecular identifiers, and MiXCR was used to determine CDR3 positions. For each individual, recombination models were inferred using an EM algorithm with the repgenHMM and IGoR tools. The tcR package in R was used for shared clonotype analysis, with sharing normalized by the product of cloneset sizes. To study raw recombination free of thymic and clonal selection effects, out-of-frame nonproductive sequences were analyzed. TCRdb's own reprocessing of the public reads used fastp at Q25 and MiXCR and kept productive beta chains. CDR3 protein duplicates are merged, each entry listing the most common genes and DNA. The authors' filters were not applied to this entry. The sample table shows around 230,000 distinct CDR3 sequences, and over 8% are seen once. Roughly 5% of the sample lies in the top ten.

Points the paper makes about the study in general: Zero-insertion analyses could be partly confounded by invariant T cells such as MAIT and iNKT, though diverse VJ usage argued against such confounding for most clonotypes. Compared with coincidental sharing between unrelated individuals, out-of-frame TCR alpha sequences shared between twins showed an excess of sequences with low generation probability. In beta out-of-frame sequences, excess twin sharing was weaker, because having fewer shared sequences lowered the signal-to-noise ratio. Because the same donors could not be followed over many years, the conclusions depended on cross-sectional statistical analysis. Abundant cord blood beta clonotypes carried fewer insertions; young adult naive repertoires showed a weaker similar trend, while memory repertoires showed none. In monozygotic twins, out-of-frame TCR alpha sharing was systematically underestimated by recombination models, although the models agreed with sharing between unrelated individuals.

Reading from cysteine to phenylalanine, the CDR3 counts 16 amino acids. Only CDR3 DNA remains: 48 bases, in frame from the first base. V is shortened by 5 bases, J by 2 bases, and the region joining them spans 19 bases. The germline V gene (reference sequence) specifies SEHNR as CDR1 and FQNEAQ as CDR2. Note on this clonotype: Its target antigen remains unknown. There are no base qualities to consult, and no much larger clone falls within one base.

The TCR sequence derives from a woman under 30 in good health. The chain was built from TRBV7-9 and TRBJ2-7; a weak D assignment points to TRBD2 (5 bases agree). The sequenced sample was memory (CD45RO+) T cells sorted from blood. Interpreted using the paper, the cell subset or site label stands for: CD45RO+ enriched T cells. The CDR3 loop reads CASSPNAGKGAYEQYF. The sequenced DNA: TGTGCCAGCAGCCCAAATGCCGGGAAAGGAGCCTACGAGCAGTACTTC.